One and the same sample provided the 2 T cell receptor beta chains below, sequenced in a study of shared clonotypes between healthy human individuals. Clones were read by immunoSEQ multiplex PCR, and TCRdb kept only the in-frame ones, dropping some. The data hold more than 2,000,000 clones, with about 92% observed a single time. Sequencing was performed on naive CD4+ T cells from PBMCs. Subset meaning: CD45RA+ positively selected. Receptors were obtained from a man younger than 35 in good health. Some clones in this sample may be carry-over from other donors' samples.

The chain joins TRBV11-3 to TRBJ2-4, with 7 nucleotides matching TRBD1. Per germline, CDR1 SGHNT and CDR2 YENEEA. The CDR3 is made up of 13 amino acids. V shed 9 bases, J shed 1 base, and the junction held 3 bases outside the gene matches. CDR3 sequence reads: CARIQGAKNIQYF. The CDR3 coding sequence is TGTGCCAGGATACAGGGGGCCAAAAACATTCAGTACTTC.

The chain is built from TRBV5-1 and TRBJ2-5; 7 bases fit TRBD2. Trimming cost V 0 bases and J 4 bases; bases outside gene matches: 6. Germline assignment: CDR1 SGHRS and CDR2 YFSETQ. This CDR3 is built from 15 residues. The CDR3 spells CASSLEGGSPETQYF. In DNA form, the CDR3 reads TGCGCCAGCAGCTTGGAGGGAGGGTCCCCAGAGACCCAGTACTTC.